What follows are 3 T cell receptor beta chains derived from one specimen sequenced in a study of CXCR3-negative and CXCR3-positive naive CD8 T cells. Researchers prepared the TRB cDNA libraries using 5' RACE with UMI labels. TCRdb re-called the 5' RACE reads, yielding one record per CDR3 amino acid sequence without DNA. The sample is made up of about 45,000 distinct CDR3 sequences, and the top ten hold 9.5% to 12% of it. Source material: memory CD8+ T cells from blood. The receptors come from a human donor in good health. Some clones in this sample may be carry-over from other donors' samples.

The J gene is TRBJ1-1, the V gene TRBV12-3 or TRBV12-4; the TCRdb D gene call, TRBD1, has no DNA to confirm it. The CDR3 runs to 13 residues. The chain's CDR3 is CASRTGGFTEAFF.

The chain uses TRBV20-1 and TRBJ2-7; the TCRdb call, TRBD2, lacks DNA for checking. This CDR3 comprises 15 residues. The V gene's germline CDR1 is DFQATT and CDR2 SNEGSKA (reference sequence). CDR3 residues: CSPEGLAGASYEQYF.

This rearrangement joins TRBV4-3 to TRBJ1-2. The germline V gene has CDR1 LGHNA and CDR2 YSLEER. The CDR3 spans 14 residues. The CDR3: CASSPNHGNMGYTF.